Presented here are 5 T cell receptor beta chains from one specimen sequenced in a study of post-analysis software for immune sequencing data. TCR beta libraries were prepared from cDNA with unique molecular identifiers. TCRdb ran MiXCR on the PCR reads and lists one entry per CDR3 protein. Counted here are about 810,000 distinct CDR3 sequences, roughly 58% occurring once; the ten biggest clones make up approximately 4.5%. Their target antigens are unknown. Study-wide results and caveats: Among 5 or 6 TRBV segments more frequent in patients than controls were TRBV5-6, TRBV5-1 and TRBV20-1.

Sequencing was done on a sample of blood. These receptors came from a girl under 18 with multiple sclerosis.

This clonotype was detected only a few times. The chain links TRBV12-3 or TRBV12-4 to TRBJ2-7, with 11 bases matching TRBD2. The junction had 9 bases not matched to a gene; V was cut back by 6 bases and J by 5 bases. This CDR3 spans 15 amino acids. CDR3 amino acids: CASRVAGGPRNEQYF. The CDR3 DNA follows: TGTGCCAGCAGGGTAGCGGGAGGGCCAAGAAACGAGCAGTACTTC.

The chain couples TRBV14 to TRBJ2-7, with D unclear. V was shortened by 2 bases and J by 1 base, with 9 bases between the two germline ends. The CDR3 length is 14 residues. Germline V lookup: CDR1 SGHDN, CDR2 FVKESK. In nucleotides, the CDR3 is TGTGCCAGCAGCCAATTAAGTCGGTCCTACGAGCAGTACTTC. It specifies CASSQLSRSYEQYF.

V is TRBV29-1 and J is TRBJ2-7; 11 bases match TRBD1. The J call may be wrong; the DNA end is better matched by TRBJ2-1. The CDR3 spans 15 residues. Germline V gives CDR1 SQVTM, CDR2 ANQGSEA. The CDR3 bases are TGCAGCTTAATCGGGACAGGGGGGCGGTACAATGAGCAGTTCTTC. It codes for CSLIGTGGRYNEQFF.

A few counts support this clonotype. DNA for the CDR3: TGCAGTGCTAGAGTTTTCGGACTCCCGGGGGGCTACACCTTC. Protein: CSARVFGLPGGYTF. The rearrangement joins TRBV20-1 to TRBJ1-2; D is unresolved. Germline lookup yields CDR1 DFQATT and CDR2 SNEGSKA (reference sequence). V lost 1 base, J lost 8 bases, and 17 bases lay in between. The CDR3 runs to 14 residues.

Concerning this clonotype itself: Relative to the germline gene, one junction end is altered; a read error may explain this. The chain employs TRBV5-1 and TRBJ1-1; 8 bases are a match to TRBD1. Germline loops: CDR1 SGHRS, CDR2 YFSETQ. There are 17 residues in the CDR3. CDR3 amino acids: CAGSPDRGNNRNTEAFF. Here the CDR3 DNA reads TGCGCCGGCAGCCCAGACAGGGGCAACAACCGGAACACTGAAGCTTTCTTT.